The 32 T cell receptor beta chains presented below share a single source sample, sequenced in a study of T cells in narcolepsy. The repertoire was sequenced with immunoSEQ multiplex PCR; TCRdb's copy has only in-frame clones and lacks some. The sample consists of approximately 38,000 clones, roughly 87% of them appearing once. Sequenced sample: CD45RA- memory CD4+ T cells from PBMCs. The receptors shown here come from a human donor with narcolepsy.

The genes are TRBV2 and TRBJ2-2, with 11 bases fitting TRBD2. CDR3 length: 15 amino acids. The germline CDR1 and CDR2 sequences are SNHLY and FYNNEI. Trimming removed 4 bases from V and 6 bases from J; junction bases left unmatched: 4. CDR3 nucleotides: TGTGCCAGCAGTGGACTAGCGGGGCTAGCCGGGGAGCTGTTTTTT. Amino acids: CASSGLAGLAGELFF.

J is TRBJ2-3 and V is TRBV10-2; D not resolved. The germline V gene has CDR1 WSHSY and CDR2 SAAADI. Trimming took off 3 bases at V and 0 bases at J, with 7 bases between the two ends. The CDR3 is made up of 14 amino acids. The chain's CDR3 is CASSDWSSTDTQYF. The CDR3 DNA reads as TGCGCCAGCAGTGATTGGTCGAGCACAGATACGCAGTATTTT.

This clone was seen just once. The rearrangement uses TRBV28 and TRBJ2-3, with TRBD1 identical over 9 bases. Germline loops: CDR1 MDHEN, CDR2 SYDVKM. V was clipped by 4 bases and J by 5 bases; unmatched bases: 7. The CDR3 is made up of 15 amino acids. CDR3 amino acids: CASSSPGQGGDTQYF. Written as DNA, the CDR3 is TGTGCCAGCAGTTCTCCGGGACAGGGAGGAGATACGCAGTATTTT.

This clone came up once. The chain is built from TRBV5-4 and TRBJ1-2; the D gene is possibly TRBD1 (5 bases). This CDR3 is 13 amino acids long. Trimming left V 4 bases short and J 5 bases short, with 12 bases between. The germline V gene has CDR1 SGHNT and CDR2 YYREEE (reference sequence). The CDR3 nucleotides are TGTGCCAGCAGCCGCAGGGACCATTATGGCTACACCTTC. Translated, it gives CASSRRDHYGYTF.

This chain's CDR3 is CASSLAGTFSTDTQYF. As DNA, the CDR3 is TGTGCCAGCAGCTTAGCGGGGACCTTTAGCACAGATACGCAGTATTTT. J is TRBJ2-3 and V is TRBV7-2; the D call may be TRBD1 or TRBD2 (5 bases each). With 0 bases removed from V and 0 bases from J, the gap between germline ends came to 10 bases. CDR3 length: 16 amino acids. Germline CDR1 and CDR2: SGHTA and FQGNSA.

The V gene is TRBV19, the J gene TRBJ1-1; 7 bases line up with TRBD1. With V trimmed by 3 bases and J by 5 bases, 9 bases remained unmatched. Germline CDR1 LNHDA, CDR2 SQIVND (reference sequence). The CDR3 is 15 residues long. This CDR3 is CASSIMTGKGTEAFF. The DNA of the CDR3 is TGTGCCAGTAGTATTATGACAGGGAAGGGGACTGAAGCTTTCTTT.

The chain recombines TRBV28 with TRBJ2-7; possibly TRBD2 for D (5 bases). CDR1 is MDHEN and CDR2 is SYDVKM in the germline V gene. V shed 4 bases and J shed 0 bases, with 13 bases lying between them. This CDR3 contains 15 residues. The CDR3 coding sequence is TGTGCCAGCAGTTCCACTAGAAAAAGCTCCTACGAGCAGTACTTC. This gives the protein CASSSTRKSSYEQYF.

This clone was observed a single time. The chain employs TRBV7-9 and TRBJ2-7; perhaps D is TRBD1 or TRBD2 (5 bases each). Germline V lookup: CDR1 SEHNR, CDR2 FQNEAQ (reference sequence). The V end was cut by 5 bases, the J end by 3 bases, with 17 bases between. The CDR3 has 15 amino acids. The CDR3 here is CASSPGRGVGYEQYF. The CDR3 DNA is TGTGCCAGCAGCCCTGGACGGGGCGTCGGCTACGAGCAGTACTTC. Variable domain in full (rest from reference TRBV7-9 and TRBJ2-7): DTGVSQNPRHKITKRGQNVTFRCDPISEHNRLYWYRQTLGQGPEFLTYFQNEAQLEKSRLLSDRFSAERPKGSFSTLEIQRTEQGDSAMYLCASSPGRGVGYEQYFGPGTRLTVT.

This clone was observed once. J is TRBJ2-1 and V is TRBV19, with D hard to call. This CDR3 contains 16 residues. V shed 5 bases and J shed 6 bases, with 20 bases lying between them. The germline CDR1 and CDR2 sequences are LNHDA and SQIVND (reference sequence). The CDR3 sequence is CASSLSGPRMGNEQFF. CDR3 sequence (DNA): TGTGCCAGTAGTCTATCCGGGCCCCGGATGGGCAATGAGCAGTTCTTC. The full variable domain, with the rest looked up from reference TRBV19 and TRBJ2-1, is DGGITQSPKYLFRKEGQNVTLSCEQNLNHDAMYWYRQDPGQGLRLIYYSQIVNDFQKGDIAEGYSVSREKKESFPLTVTSAQKNPTAFYLCASSLSGPRMGNEQFFGPGTRLTVL.

CDR3 region: CASSEEGSSGNTIYF. The DNA of the CDR3 is TGCGCCAGCAGTGAGGAGGGGAGCTCTGGAAACACCATATATTTT. The V gene is TRBV10-2, the J gene TRBJ1-3; perhaps TRBD1 as D (5 bases). The V and J ends lost 2 bases and 0 bases respectively, with 8 bases between them. The CDR3 totals 15 residues. Germline V gene sequence: CDR1 WSHSY, CDR2 SAAADI.

This clone was recorded a few times. The CDR3 DNA sequence: TGCGCCAGCAACGGGGGAGCGAACACCGGGGAGCTGTTTTTT. Translation: CASNGGANTGELFF. This chain uses TRBV5-1 with TRBJ2-2; D might be TRBD2 (6 bases). The CDR3 has 14 residues. Germline CDR1 is SGHRS and CDR2 is YFSETQ. The ends were cut back, 6 bases at V and 0 bases at J, with 9 bases in the middle.

This clone has only one observation. This sequence joins TRBV6-1 and TRBJ1-5, with a weak D call TRBD1 (5 bases). CDR3 length: 13 residues. Between the trimmed V and J ends, which lost 6 bases and 8 bases, there was a span of 14 bases. Germline CDR1 reads MNHNS; CDR2 reads SASEGT. CDR3 sequence: CASRIWAGEPQHF. The CDR3 DNA sequence: TGTGCCAGCAGGATTTGGGCGGGGGAGCCCCAGCATTTT.

V and J are TRBV4-1 and TRBJ1-3; no clear D gene. The V and J ends lost 1 base and 7 bases respectively, with 23 bases between them. Germline CDR1 is MGHRA and CDR2 is YSYEKL. The CDR3 spans 18 residues. The CDR3 bases are TGCGCCAGCAGCCAAGTGGACCTCGGACTCACTGGCGGGAACACCATATATTTT. Translated, it gives CASSQVDLGLTGGNTIYF.

On this clone: Distinct nucleotide sequences in the sample also encode this CDR3. J is TRBJ1-1 and V is TRBV7-9; D remains ambiguous. This CDR3 has 13 amino acids. Germline V lookup: CDR1 SEHNR, CDR2 FQNEAQ (reference sequence). The germline V and J ends were trimmed by 3 bases and 3 bases, with 8 bases remaining between them. This chain's CDR3 is CASSFGRDTEAFF. CDR3 bases: TGTGCCAGCAGCTTCGGACGAGACACTGAAGCTTTCTTT.

The V call is TRBV19, the J call TRBJ2-2; tentatively, D is TRBD1 (6 bases). Trimming cost V 7 bases and J 2 bases, with 8 bases left between them. Per the germline V gene, CDR1 is LNHDA and CDR2 is SQIVND (reference sequence). The CDR3 totals 13 residues. This chain's CDR3 is CASKDRNTGELFF. The CDR3 nucleotides are TGTGCCAGTAAGGACAGAAACACCGGGGAGCTGTTTTTT.

This sequence joins TRBV4-1 and TRBJ2-3; D remains unclear. Per the germline V gene, CDR1 is MGHRA and CDR2 is YSYEKL. With 1 base removed from V and 4 bases from J, the gap between germline ends came to 9 bases. CDR3 length: 14 amino acids. The CDR3 coding sequence is TGCGCCAGCAGCCAAGCTTCAGGCGCAGATACGCAGTATTTT. This sequence encodes CASSQASGADTQYF.

V usage is TRBV29-1 and J usage is TRBJ2-7; D may be TRBD1 (6 bases). The CDR3 has 12 amino acids. The germline V gene has CDR1 SQVTM and CDR2 ANQGSEA. Trimming stripped 4 bases from V and 6 bases from J, with 13 bases between. CDR3 amino acids: CSVARQTGEQYF. CDR3 sequence (DNA): TGCAGCGTTGCCCGACAGACAGGCGAGCAGTACTTC.

The gene calls are TRBV7-8 and TRBJ2-5; D is uncertain. Between the trimmed V and J ends, which lost 2 bases and 5 bases, there was a span of 12 bases. The CDR3 is 14 amino acids. Per germline, CDR1 SGHVS and CDR2 FQNEAQ. This CDR3 reads CASSLLSVVETQYF. CDR3 DNA sequence: TGTGCCAGCAGCTTATTGTCCGTCGTGGAGACCCAGTACTTC.

The chain has TRBV7-2 and TRBJ2-2, with D possibly being TRBD1 (5 bases). This CDR3 comprises 13 residues. V was shortened by 5 bases and J by 5 bases, with 9 bases between the two germline ends. Germline V gives CDR1 SGHTA, CDR2 FQGNSA. The CDR3 region has the DNA TGTGCCAGCAGCCCAAGGACAACCGGGGAGCTGTTTTTT. The encoded protein is CASSPRTTGELFF.

In its sample, this clone was seen once. The chain uses TRBV27 and TRBJ2-1; no definite D call. Germline lookup yields CDR1 MNHEY and CDR2 SMNVEV (reference sequence). V was clipped by 5 bases and J by 2 bases, with 25 bases between them. There are 19 residues in the CDR3. The CDR3 loop is CASSMSPLARERPYNEQFF. As DNA, the CDR3 is TGTGCCAGCAGTATGTCCCCCCTGGCACGCGAAAGACCCTACAATGAGCAGTTCTTC.

The rearrangement uses TRBV19 and TRBJ2-7, with no clear D. V was trimmed by 8 bases and J by 7 bases, leaving 12 bases between them. This CDR3 has 11 residues. Looked up from germline, CDR1 is LNHDA and CDR2 is SQIVND (reference sequence). CDR3 sequence (DNA): TGTGCCAGTCGTGCCCCGGAGGAGCAGTACTTC. This gives the protein CASRAPEEQYF.

This clone was observed a single time. This chain joins TRBV25-1 and TRBJ2-1, with no clear D. There are 15 residues in the CDR3. Germline V gene lookup returns CDR1 MGHDK and CDR2 SYGVNS. The germline V and J ends were trimmed by 3 bases and 6 bases, with 15 bases remaining between them. CDR3 amino acids: CASSDGVDRGNEQFF. CDR3 coding DNA: TGTGCCAGCAGTGACGGCGTAGACCGCGGCAATGAGCAGTTCTTC.

The J gene is TRBJ2-1, the V gene TRBV5-1; 8 nucleotides agree with TRBD2. CDR1 SGHRS and CDR2 YFSETQ come from the germline V gene. V gave up 1 base and J gave up 6 bases; unmatched junction bases: 9. The CDR3 totals 16 residues. The CDR3 loop is CASSLLVGGAPNEQFF. The CDR3 DNA is TGCGCCAGCAGCTTGTTGGTCGGGGGGGCCCCCAATGAGCAGTTCTTC.

This chain links TRBV4-3 with TRBJ2-7, with D unclear. V was pared by 0 bases and J by 0 bases, with 12 bases between. The germline CDR1 and CDR2 sequences are LGHNA and YSLEER. The CDR3 consists of 16 residues. The CDR3 region is CASSQDTAISSYEQYF. The CDR3, as DNA: TGCGCCAGCAGCCAAGATACCGCGATTAGCTCCTACGAGCAGTACTTC.

The table lists this clone with a few counts. The chain is built from TRBV6-1 and TRBJ2-5; 10 positions agree with TRBD2. Trimming cost V 7 bases and J 5 bases; bases outside gene matches: 10. Germline CDR1 MNHNS, CDR2 SASEGT. CDR3 size: 15 residues. The CDR3 sequence: CASKRLAGGWETQYF. In DNA, the CDR3 is TGTGCCAGCAAGCGGTTAGCGGGAGGCTGGGAGACCCAGTACTTC.

V and J are TRBV28 and TRBJ2-3, with 14 nucleotides matching TRBD2. The CDR3 is 15 amino acids. V trimming: 6 bases; J trimming: 5 bases; junction bases outside the gene matches: 4. The germline CDR1 and CDR2 sequences are MDHEN and SYDVKM. The CDR3 bases are TGTGCCAGCAGGCCGGGACTAGCGGGAGTAGATACGCAGTATTTT. Translating it yields CASRPGLAGVDTQYF.

The chain uses TRBV19 and TRBJ2-3, with D uncertain. The CDR3 totals 15 residues. Germline values: CDR1 LNHDA, CDR2 SQIVND (reference sequence). Trimming removed 0 bases at V and 0 bases at J, with 7 bases between. CDR3 DNA sequence: TGTGCCAGTAGTATAGAGGGCAGGAGCACAGATACGCAGTATTTT. This encodes CASSIEGRSTDTQYF.

The chain carries TRBV18 and TRBJ2-1; 8 bases align to TRBD1. V shed 6 bases, J shed 0 bases, and the junction held 4 bases outside the gene matches. CDR1 and CDR2 from the germline V gene are KGHSH and LQKENI. The length of the CDR3 is 15 residues. The CDR3 loop reads CASSRDRSSYNEQFF. The CDR3 nucleotides are TGTGCCAGCTCTCGGGACAGGAGCTCCTACAATGAGCAGTTCTTC.

V usage is TRBV7-8 and J usage is TRBJ1-6; D is unclear. The CDR3 is 15 residues long. CDR1 is SGHVS and CDR2 is FQNEAQ in the germline V gene. V lost 5 bases and J 5 bases, leaving 13 bases between the germline ends. The CDR3 loop reads CASSPEGGHNSPLHF. The CDR3 coding sequence is TGTGCCAGCAGCCCCGAAGGAGGGCATAATTCACCCCTCCACTTT.

The chain is built from TRBV28 and TRBJ2-5; D is unclear. The V gene's germline CDR1 is MDHEN and CDR2 SYDVKM. V was trimmed by 6 bases and J by 7 bases, leaving 9 bases between them. The CDR3 totals 11 residues. CDR3 residues: CASSPGWTQYF. In nucleotides, the CDR3 is TGTGCCAGCAGCCCCGGGTGGACCCAGTACTTC.

The count of this clone is one. The chain employs TRBV30 and TRBJ2-2; D is undetermined. The CDR3 is 13 residues long. The germline CDR1 and CDR2 sequences are GTSNPN and SVGIG (reference sequence). Trimming removed 1 base from V and 5 bases from J, with 8 bases in between. CDR3 DNA sequence: TGTGCCTGGAGTGCCGCCAAAACCGGGGAGCTGTTTTTT. It encodes CAWSAAKTGELFF.

This clone appeared a single time. The chain links TRBV9 to TRBJ2-3; D is unresolved. CDR1 is SGDLS, CDR2 YYNGEE, per germline. The CDR3 runs 14 residues. Trimming cost V 3 bases and J 0 bases, with 8 bases left between them. CDR3 region: CASSALSSTDTQYF. The CDR3 nucleotides are TGTGCCAGCAGCGCGCTATCTAGCACAGATACGCAGTATTTT.